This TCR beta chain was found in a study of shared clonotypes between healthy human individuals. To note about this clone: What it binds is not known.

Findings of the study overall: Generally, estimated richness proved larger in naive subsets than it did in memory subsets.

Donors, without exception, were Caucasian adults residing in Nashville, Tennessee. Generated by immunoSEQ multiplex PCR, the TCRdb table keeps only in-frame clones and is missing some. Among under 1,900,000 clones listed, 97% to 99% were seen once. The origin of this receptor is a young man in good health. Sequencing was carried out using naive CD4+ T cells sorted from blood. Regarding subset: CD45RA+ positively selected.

CDR3 nucleotides: TGTGCCAGCTCACCCGGGCGGGCTGGTGGCTACACCTTC. Translation gives CASSPGRAGGYTF. The chain has TRBV18 and TRBJ1-2, with D unclear. Germline V gene data show CDR1 as KGHSH and CDR2 as LQKENI. Deletions cut 3 bases from V and 7 bases from J, with 12 bases between. The CDR3 runs to 13 residues. Full variable domain (missing parts from reference TRBV18 and TRBJ1-2): NAGVMQNPRHLVRRRGQEARLRCSPMKGHSHVYWYRQLPEEGLKFMVYLQKENIIDESGMPKERFSAEFPKEGPSILRIQQVVRGDSAAYFCASSPGRAGGYTFGSGTRLTVV.